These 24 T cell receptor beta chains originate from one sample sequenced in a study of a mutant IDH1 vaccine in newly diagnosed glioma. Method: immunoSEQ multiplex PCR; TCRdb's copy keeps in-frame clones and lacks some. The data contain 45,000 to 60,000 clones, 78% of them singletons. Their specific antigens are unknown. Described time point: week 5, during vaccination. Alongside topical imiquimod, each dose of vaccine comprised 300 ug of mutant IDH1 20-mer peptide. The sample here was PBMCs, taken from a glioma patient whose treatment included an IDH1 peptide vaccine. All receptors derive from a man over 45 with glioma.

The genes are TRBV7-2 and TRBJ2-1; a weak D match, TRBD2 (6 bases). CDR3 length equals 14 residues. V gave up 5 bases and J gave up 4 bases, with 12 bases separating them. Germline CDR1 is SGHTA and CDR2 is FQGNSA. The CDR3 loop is CASSPGTLYNEQFF. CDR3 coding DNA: TGTGCCAGCAGCCCCGGGACTCTTTACAATGAGCAGTTCTTC. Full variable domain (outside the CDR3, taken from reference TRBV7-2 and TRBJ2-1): GAGVSQSPSNKVTEKGKDVELRCDPISGHTALYWYRQSLGQGLEFLIYFQGNSAPDKSGLPSDRFSAERTGGSVSTLTIQRTQQEDSAVYLCASSPGTLYNEQFFGPGTRLTVL.

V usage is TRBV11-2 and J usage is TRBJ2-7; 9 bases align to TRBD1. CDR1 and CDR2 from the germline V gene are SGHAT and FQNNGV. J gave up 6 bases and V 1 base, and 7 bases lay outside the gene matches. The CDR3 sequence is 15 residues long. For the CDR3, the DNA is TGTGCCAGCAGCTTAGTACAGGGGGCAGTTAGCGAGCAGTACTTC. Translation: CASSLVQGAVSEQYF. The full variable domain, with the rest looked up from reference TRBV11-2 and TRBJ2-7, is EAGVAQSPRYKIIEKRQSVAFWCNPISGHATLYWYQQILGQGPKLLIQFQNNGVVDDSQLPKDRFSAERLKGVDSTLKIQPAKLEDSAVYLCASSLVQGAVSEQYFGPGTRLTVT.

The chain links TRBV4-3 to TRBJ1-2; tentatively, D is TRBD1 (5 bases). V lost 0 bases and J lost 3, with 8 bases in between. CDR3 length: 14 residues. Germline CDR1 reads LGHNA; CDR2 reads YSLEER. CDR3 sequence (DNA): TGCGCCAGCAGCCAAGATCCCAGGGACTATGGCTACACCTTC. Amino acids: CASSQDPRDYGYTF.

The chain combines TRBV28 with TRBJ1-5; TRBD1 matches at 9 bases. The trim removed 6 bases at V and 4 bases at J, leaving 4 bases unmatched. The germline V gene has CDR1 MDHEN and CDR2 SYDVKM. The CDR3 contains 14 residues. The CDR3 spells CASRTGGFNQPQHF. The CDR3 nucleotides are TGTGCCAGCAGGACAGGGGGGTTTAATCAGCCCCAGCATTTT.

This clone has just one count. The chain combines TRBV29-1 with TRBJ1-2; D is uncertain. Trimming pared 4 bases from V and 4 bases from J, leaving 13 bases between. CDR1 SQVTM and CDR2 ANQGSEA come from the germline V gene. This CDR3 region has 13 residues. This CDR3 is CSVASSDSYGYTF. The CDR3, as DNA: TGCAGCGTTGCCTCCTCGGACTCCTATGGCTACACCTTC.

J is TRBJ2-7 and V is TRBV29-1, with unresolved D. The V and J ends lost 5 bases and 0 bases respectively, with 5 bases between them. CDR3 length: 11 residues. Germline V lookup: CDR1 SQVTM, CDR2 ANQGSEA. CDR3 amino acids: CSVTDSYEQYF. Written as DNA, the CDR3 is TGCAGCGTTACGGACTCCTACGAGCAGTACTTC.

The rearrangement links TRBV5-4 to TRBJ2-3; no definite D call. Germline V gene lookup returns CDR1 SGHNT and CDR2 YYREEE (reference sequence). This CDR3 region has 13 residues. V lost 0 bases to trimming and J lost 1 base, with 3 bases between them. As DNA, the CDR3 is TGTGCCAGCAGCTTGGGTCGCACAGATACGCAGTATTTT. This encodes CASSLGRTDTQYF.

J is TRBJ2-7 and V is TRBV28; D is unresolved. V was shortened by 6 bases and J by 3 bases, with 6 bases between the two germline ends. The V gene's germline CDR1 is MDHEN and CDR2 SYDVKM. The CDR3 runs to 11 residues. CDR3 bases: TGTGCCAGCAGCGGATACTACGAGCAGTACTTC. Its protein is CASSGYYEQYF.

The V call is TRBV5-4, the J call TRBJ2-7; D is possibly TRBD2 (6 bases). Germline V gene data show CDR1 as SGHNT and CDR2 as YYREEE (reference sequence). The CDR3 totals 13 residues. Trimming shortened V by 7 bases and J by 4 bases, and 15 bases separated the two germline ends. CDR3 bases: TGTGCCAGCGGCTGGCGGGGTCAGTACGAGCAGTACTTC. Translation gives CASGWRGQYEQYF.

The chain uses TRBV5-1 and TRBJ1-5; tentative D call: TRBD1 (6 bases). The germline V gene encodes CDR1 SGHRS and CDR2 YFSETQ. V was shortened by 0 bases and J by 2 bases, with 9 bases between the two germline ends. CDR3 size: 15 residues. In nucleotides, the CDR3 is TGCGCCAGCAGCTTGGGGTCAGGGGGCAATCAGCCCCAGCATTTT. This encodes CASSLGSGGNQPQHF.

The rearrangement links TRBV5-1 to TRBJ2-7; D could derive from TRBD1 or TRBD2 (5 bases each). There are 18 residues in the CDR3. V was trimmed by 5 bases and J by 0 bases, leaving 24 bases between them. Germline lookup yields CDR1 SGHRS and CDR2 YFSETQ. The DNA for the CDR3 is TGCGCCAGCAGGAAGACTCTCAACCGGGACGGCTACTCCTACGAGCAGTACTTC. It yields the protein CASRKTLNRDGYSYEQYF.

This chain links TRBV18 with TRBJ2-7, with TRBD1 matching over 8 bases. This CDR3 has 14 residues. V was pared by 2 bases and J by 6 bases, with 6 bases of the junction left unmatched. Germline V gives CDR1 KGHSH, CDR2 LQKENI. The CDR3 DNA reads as TGTGCCAGCTCACCATCACAGGGGGGAACCGAGCAGTACTTC. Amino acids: CASSPSQGGTEQYF.

CDR3 in DNA: TGTGCCAGCAGTGAAGGCTACGAGCAGTACTTC. Protein: CASSEGYEQYF. V gene TRBV6-1 combines with J gene TRBJ2-7; no firm D call. V was shortened by 1 base and J by 3 bases, with 1 base between the two germline ends. Per the germline V gene, CDR1 is MNHNS and CDR2 is SASEGT. The CDR3 has 11 residues.

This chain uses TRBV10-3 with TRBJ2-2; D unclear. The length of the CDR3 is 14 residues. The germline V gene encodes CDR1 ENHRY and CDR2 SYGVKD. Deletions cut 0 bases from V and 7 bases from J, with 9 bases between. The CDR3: CAISESLAVGELFF. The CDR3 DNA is TGTGCCATCAGTGAGTCGCTGGCGGTCGGGGAGCTGTTTTTT.

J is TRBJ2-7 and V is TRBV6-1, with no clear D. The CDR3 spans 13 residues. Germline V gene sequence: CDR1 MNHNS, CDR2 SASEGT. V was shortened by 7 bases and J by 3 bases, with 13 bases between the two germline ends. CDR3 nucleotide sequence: TGTGCCAGCACCATCTCAAGGCTCTACGAGCAGTACTTC. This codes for CASTISRLYEQYF.

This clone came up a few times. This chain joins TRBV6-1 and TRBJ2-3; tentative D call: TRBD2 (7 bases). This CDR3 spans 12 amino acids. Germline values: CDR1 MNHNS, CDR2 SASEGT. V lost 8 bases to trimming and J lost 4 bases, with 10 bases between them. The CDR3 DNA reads TGTGCCAGCGGGGGGGCCCCAGATACGCAGTATTTT. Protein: CASGGAPDTQYF.

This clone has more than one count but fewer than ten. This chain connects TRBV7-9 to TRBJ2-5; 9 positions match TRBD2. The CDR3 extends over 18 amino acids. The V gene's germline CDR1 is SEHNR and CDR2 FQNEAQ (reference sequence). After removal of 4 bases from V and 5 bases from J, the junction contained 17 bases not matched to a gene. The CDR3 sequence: CASSSAPGLAKAPETQYF. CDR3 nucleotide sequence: TGTGCCAGCAGCTCCGCCCCGGGACTAGCTAAAGCTCCGGAGACCCAGTACTTC.

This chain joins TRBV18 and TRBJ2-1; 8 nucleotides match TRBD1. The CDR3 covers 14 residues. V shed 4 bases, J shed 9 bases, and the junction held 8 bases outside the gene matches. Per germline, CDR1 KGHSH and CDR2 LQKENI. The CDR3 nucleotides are TGTGCCAGCTCACTAGGACAGGGTCCGGTTGAGCAGTTCTTC. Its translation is CASSLGQGPVEQFF. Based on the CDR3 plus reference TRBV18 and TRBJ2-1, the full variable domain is NAGVMQNPRHLVRRRGQEARLRCSPMKGHSHVYWYRQLPEEGLKFMVYLQKENIIDESGMPKERFSAEFPKEGPSILRIQQVVRGDSAAYFCASSLGQGPVEQFFGPGTRLTVL.

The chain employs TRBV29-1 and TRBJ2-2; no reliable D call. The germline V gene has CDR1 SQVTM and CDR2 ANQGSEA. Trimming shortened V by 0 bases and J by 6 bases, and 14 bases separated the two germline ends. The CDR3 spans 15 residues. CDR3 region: CSVEDLGEGSGELFF. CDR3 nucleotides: TGCAGCGTTGAAGATCTTGGAGAAGGTTCCGGGGAGCTGTTTTTT.

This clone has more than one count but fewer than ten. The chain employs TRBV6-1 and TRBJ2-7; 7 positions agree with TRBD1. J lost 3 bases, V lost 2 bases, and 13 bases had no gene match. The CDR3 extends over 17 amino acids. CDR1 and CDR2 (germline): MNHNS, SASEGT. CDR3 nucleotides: TGTGCCAGCAGTGAATGGGGGAGACAGGGTTCCATCTACGAGCAGTACTTC. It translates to CASSEWGRQGSIYEQYF.

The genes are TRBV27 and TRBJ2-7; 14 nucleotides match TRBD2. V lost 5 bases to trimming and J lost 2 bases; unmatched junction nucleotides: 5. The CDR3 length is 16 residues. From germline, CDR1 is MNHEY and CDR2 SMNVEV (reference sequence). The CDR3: CASSPPGLAGAYEQYF. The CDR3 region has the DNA TGTGCCAGCAGTCCACCGGGACTAGCGGGGGCCTACGAGCAGTACTTC.

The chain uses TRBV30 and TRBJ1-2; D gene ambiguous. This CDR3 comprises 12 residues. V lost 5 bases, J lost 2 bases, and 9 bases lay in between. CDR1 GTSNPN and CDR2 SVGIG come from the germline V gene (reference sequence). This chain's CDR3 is CAWDHGNYGYTF. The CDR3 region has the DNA TGTGCCTGGGATCACGGGAACTATGGCTACACCTTC.

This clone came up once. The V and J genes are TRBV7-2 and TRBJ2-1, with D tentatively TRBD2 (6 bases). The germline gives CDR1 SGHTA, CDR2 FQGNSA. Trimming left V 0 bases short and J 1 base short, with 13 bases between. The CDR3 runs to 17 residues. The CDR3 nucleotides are TGTGCCAGCAGCTTAGCGGGGGGACGGGAGTCCTACAATGAGCAGTTCTTC. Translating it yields CASSLAGGRESYNEQFF. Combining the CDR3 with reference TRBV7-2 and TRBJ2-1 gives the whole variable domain GAGVSQSPSNKVTEKGKDVELRCDPISGHTALYWYRQSLGQGLEFLIYFQGNSAPDKSGLPSDRFSAERTGGSVSTLTIQRTQQEDSAVYLCASSLAGGRESYNEQFFGPGTRLTVL.

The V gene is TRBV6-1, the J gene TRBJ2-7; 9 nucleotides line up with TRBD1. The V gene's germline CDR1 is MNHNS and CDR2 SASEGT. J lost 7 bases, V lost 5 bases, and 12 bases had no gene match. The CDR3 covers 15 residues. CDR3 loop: CASSLGGQGPLEQYF. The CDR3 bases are TGTGCCAGCAGTTTAGGGGGACAGGGTCCGTTGGAGCAGTACTTC.